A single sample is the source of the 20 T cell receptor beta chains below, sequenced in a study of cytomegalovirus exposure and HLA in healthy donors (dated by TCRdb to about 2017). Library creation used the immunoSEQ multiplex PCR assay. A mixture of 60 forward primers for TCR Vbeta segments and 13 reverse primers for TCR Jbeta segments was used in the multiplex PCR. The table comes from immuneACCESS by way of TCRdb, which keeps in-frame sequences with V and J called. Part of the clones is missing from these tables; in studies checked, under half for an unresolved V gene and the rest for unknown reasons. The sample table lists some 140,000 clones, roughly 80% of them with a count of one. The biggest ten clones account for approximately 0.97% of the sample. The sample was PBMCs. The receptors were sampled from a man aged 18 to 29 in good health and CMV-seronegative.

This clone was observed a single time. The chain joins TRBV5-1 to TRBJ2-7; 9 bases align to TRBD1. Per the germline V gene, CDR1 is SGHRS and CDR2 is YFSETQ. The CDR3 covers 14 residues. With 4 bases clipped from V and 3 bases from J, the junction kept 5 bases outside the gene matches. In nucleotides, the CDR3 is TGCGCCAGCAGCACGGACAGGGGAGGCTACGAGCAGTACTTC. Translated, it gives CASSTDRGGYEQYF.

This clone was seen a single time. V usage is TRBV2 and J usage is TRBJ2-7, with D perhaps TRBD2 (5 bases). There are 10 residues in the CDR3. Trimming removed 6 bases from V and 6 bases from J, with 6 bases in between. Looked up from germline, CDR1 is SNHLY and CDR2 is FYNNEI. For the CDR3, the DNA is TGTGCCAGCAGGGGAGCCGAGCAGTACTTC. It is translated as CASRGAEQYF. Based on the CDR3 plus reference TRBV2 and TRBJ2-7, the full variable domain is EPEVTQTPSHQVTQMGQEVILRCVPISNHLYFYWYRQILGQKVEFLVSFYNNEISEKSEIFDDQFSVERPDGSNFTLKIRSTKLEDSAMYFCASRGAEQYFGPGTRLTVT.

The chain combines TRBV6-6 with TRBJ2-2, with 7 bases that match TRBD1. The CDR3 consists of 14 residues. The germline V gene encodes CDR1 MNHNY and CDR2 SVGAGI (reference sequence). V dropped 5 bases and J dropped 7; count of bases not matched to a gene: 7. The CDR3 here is CASSRTQGYGELFF. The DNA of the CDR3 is TGTGCCAGCAGTCGAACACAGGGGTACGGGGAGCTGTTTTTT.

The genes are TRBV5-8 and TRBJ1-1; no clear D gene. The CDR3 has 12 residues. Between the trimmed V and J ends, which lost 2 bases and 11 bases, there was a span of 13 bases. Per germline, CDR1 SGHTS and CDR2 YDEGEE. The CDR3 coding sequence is TGTGCCAGCAGCTTTCGGTCCCAGGTGGCTTTCTTT. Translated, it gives CASSFRSQVAFF.

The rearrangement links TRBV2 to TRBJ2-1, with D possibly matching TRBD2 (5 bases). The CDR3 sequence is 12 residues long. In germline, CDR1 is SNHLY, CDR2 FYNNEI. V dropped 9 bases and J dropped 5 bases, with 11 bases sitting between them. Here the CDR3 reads CARRRGNNEQFF. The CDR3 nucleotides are TGTGCCAGGCGACGGGGTAACAATGAGCAGTTCTTC.

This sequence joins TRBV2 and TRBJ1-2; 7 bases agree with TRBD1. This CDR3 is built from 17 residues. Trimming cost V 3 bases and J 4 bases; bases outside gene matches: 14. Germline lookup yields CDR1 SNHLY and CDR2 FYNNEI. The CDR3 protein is CASSEISLRDSTYGYTF. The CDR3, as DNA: TGTGCCAGCAGTGAGATCTCCCTCCGGGACAGTACCTATGGCTACACCTTC. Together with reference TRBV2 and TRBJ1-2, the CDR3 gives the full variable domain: EPEVTQTPSHQVTQMGQEVILRCVPISNHLYFYWYRQILGQKVEFLVSFYNNEISEKSEIFDDQFSVERPDGSNFTLKIRSTKLEDSAMYFCASSEISLRDSTYGYTFGSGTRLTVV.

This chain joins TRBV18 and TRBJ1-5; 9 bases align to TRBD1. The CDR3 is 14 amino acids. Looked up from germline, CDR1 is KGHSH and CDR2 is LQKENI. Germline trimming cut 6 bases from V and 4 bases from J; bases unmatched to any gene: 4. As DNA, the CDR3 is TGTGCCAGCTCCCGCGGACAGGGGAATCAGCCCCAGCATTTT. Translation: CASSRGQGNQPQHF.

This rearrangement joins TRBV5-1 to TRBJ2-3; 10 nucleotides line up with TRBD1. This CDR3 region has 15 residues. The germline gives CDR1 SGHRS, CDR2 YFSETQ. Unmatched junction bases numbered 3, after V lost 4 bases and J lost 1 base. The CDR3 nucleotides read TGCGCCAGCAGCCTGGGGACAGGGGGCACAGATACGCAGTATTTT. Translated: CASSLGTGGTDTQYF.

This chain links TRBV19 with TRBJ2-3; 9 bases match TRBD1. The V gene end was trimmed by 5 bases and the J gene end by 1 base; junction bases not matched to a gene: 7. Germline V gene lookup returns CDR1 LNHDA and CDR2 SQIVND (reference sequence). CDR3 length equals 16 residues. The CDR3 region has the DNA TGTGCCAGTAGTGCCCGGACAGGGGCCCGCACAGATACGCAGTATTTT. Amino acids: CASSARTGARTDTQYF.

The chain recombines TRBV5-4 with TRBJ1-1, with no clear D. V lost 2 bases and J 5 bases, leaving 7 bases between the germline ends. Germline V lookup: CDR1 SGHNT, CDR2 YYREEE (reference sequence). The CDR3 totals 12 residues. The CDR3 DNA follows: TGTGCCAGCAGCTTTTCGGGGACTGAAGCTTTCTTT. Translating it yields CASSFSGTEAFF.

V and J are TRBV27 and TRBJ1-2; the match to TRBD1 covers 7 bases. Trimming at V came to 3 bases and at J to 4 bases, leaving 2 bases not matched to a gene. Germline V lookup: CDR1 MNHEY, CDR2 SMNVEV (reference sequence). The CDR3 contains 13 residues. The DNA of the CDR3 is TGTGCCAGCAGTTTGACAGGGACCTATGGCTACACCTTC. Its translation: CASSLTGTYGYTF.

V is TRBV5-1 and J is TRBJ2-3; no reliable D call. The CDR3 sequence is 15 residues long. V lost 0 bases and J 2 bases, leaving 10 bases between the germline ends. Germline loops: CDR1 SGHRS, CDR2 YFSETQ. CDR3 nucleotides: TGCGCCAGCAGCTTGGTTTCCGGTTCCACAGATACGCAGTATTTT. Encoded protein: CASSLVSGSTDTQYF. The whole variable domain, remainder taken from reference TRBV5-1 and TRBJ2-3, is KAGVTQTPRYLIKTRGQQVTLSCSPISGHRSVSWYQQTPGQGLQFLFEYFSETQRNKGNFPGRFSGRQFSNSRSEMNVSTLELGDSALYLCASSLVSGSTDTQYFGPGTRLTVL.

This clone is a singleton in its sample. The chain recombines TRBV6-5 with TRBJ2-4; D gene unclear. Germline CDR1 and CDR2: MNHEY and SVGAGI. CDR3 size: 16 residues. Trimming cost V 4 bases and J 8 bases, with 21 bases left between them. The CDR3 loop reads CASSSSPYGRGDIQYF. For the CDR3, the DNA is TGTGCCAGCAGTTCATCCCCCTACGGCAGAGGAGACATTCAGTACTTC.

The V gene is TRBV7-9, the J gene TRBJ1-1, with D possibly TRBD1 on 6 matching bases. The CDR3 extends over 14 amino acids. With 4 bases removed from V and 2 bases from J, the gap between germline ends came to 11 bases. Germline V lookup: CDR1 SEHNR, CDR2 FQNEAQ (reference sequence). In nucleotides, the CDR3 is TGTGCCAGCAGCTGGGTGACAGGAAACACTGAAGCTTTCTTT. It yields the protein CASSWVTGNTEAFF.

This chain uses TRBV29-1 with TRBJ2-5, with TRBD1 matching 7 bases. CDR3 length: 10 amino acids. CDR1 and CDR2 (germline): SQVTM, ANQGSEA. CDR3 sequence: CSTGEETQYF. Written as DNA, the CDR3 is TGCAGTACAGGGGAAGAGACCCAGTACTTC.

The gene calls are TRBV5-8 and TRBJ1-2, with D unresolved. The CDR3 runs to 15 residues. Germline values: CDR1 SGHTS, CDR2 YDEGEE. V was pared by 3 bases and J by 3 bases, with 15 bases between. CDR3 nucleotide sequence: TGTGCCAGCAGCTCCCGGGTCCCAAAGGACTATGGCTACACCTTC. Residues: CASSSRVPKDYGYTF. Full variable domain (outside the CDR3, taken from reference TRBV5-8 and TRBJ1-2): EAGVTQSPTHLIKTRGQQATLRCSPISGHTSVYWYQQALGLGLQFLLWYDEGEERNRGNFPPRFSGRQFPNYSSELNVNALELEDSALYLCASSSRVPKDYGYTFGSGTRLTVV.

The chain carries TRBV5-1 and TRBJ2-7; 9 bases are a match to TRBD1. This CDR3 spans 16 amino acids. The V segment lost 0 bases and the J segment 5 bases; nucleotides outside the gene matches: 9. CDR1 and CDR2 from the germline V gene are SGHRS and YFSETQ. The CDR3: CASSLEGTGRMNEQYF. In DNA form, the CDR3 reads TGCGCCAGCAGCTTGGAGGGGACAGGGCGTATGAACGAGCAGTACTTC.

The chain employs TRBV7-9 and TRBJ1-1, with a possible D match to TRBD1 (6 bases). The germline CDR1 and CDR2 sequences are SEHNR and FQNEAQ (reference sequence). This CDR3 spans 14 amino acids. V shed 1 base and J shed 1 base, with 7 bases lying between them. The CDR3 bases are TGTGCCAGCAGCTTAGGGACAGCGAACACTGAAGCTTTCTTT. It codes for CASSLGTANTEAFF.

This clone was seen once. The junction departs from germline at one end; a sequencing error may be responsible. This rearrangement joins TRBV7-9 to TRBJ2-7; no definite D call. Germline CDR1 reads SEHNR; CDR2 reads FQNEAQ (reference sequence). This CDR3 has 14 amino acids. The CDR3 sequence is CSSSSPGQAHEQYF. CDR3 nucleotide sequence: TGTTCCAGCAGCTCCCCTGGTCAGGCCCACGAGCAGTACTTC.

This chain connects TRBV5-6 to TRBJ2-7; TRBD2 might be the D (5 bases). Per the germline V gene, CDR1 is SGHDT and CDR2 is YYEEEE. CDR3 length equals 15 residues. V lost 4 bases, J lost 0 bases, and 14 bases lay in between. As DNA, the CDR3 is TGTGCCAGCAGCGGGTCACCGGGGAGCTCCTACGAGCAGTACTTC. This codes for CASSGSPGSSYEQYF. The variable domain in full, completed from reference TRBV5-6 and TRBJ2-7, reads DAGVTQSPTHLIKTRGQQVTLRCSPKSGHDTVSWYQQALGQGPQFIFQYYEEEERQRGNFPDRFSGHQFPNYSSELNVNALLLGDSALYLCASSGSPGSSYEQYFGPGTRLTVT.